Listed here is a single TCR beta chain. The sample originates from a study of blood T cell repertoires in COVID-19. Turning to the study itself: Both acute and convalescent COVID-19 samples were obtained from the United States, Italy and Spain. From T cells, B-cell-depleted T cells, or PBMCs came the material, which was cDNA or gDNA.

Germline lookup yields CDR1 MNHNS and CDR2 SASEGT. Trimming removed 2 bases from V and 5 bases from J; junction bases left unmatched: 8. The CDR3 contains 16 residues. Original handling: The authors estimated nucleated cell counts from reference gene primer amplification. Profiled with immunoSEQ multiplex PCR; TCRdb holds only in-frame clones, not every one. Clone size and the V and J calls come from that table; the DNA yielded D and trimming. Of around 120,000 clones in the sample, over 80% were seen once. This TCR was sampled from a man between 70 and 80 years old with acute or convalescent COVID-19. Sequenced: peripheral blood. This chain connects TRBV6-1 to TRBJ2-2; TRBD1 matches 7 bases. CDR3 in DNA: TGTGCCAGCAGTGAATTAGGGGGCCCCGTGACCGGGGAGCTGTTTTTT. Amino acids: CASSELGGPVTGELFF.